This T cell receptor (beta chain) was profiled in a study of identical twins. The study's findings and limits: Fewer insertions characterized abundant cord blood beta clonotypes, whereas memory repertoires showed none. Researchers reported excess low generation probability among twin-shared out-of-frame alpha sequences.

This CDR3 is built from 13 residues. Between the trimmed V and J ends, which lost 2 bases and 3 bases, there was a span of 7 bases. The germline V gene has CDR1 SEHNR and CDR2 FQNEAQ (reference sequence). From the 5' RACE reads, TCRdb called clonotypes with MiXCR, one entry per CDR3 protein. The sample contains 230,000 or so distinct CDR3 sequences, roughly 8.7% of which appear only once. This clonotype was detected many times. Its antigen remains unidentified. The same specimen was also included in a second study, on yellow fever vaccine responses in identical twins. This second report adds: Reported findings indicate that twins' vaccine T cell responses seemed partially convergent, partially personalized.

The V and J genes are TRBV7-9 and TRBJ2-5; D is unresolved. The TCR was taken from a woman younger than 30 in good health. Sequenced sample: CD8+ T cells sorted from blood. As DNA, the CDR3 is TGTGCCAGCAGCTTAAGACTGGAAGAGACCCAGTACTTC. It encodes CASSLRLEETQYF.